This TCR beta chain was retrieved from a study of early T cells in non-severe SARS-CoV-2 infection. TCRdb itself ran the 5' RACE reads through MiXCR, one entry per CDR3 protein. The table records about 80,000 distinct CDR3 sequences, approximately 12% of them present only once. This clonotype has a handful of counts. Germline V CDR1 and CDR2: SGHKS, YYEKEE (reference sequence). V gave up 4 bases and J gave up 6 bases; unmatched junction bases: 4. The CDR3 has 14 amino acids. The source of this sequence is an adult who was a healthcare worker with PCR-confirmed SARS-CoV-2 infection or an uninfected control (not recorded which). The donor label of this sample is uncertain. The chain employs TRBV5-5 and TRBJ2-1, with 10 bases identical to TRBD2. This material consisted of whole blood, taken at baseline. The CDR3 protein is CASSPRTSGNEQFF. DNA of the CDR3: TGTGCCAGCAGCCCTCGGACTAGCGGCAATGAGCAGTTCTTC.